What follows describes a single T cell receptor beta chain. As yet, its antigen is unknown. The CDR3 has 14 residues. With 6 bases clipped from V and 6 bases from J, the junction kept 10 bases outside the gene matches. The germline CDR1 and CDR2 sequences are MNHEY and SVGAGI. These data belong to a study of cytomegalovirus exposure and HLA in healthy donors. Study-level results: Only CMV serostatus was available as immune exposure information.

Use of 60 Vbeta and 13 Jbeta primers characterized the PCR. The repertoire was sequenced with immunoSEQ multiplex PCR; TCRdb's copy has only in-frame clones and lacks some. The sample shows approximately 210,000 clones, about 80% of them seen only once. The rearrangement joins TRBV6-5 to TRBJ2-7, with 8 bases that match TRBD1. This TCR derives from a male donor in good health and CMV-seronegative. The sequenced material came from PBMCs. The CDR3 DNA reads TGTGCCAGCAGGGTGGGCAGGGGGCTATCCGAGCAGTACTTC. Translating it yields CASRVGRGLSEQYF.